This TCR beta chain stems from a study of control samples from healthy donors and cancer patients (dated by TCRdb to about 2020). Note on this clone: Its specific antigen is unknown. Base qualities are missing; no much larger clone stands one base away.

The library was produced with the immunoSEQ multiplex PCR assay. TCRdb took this table from immuneACCESS and kept in-frame rearrangements with V and J called. Such tables lack part of the clones; where checked against another copy, unresolved V genes explain under half of the gap, and the rest is unexplained. The table for this sample lists about 76,000 clones; around 90% of them were counted only once. Together, the top ten hold approximately 9.8% of the sample. This sequence originates from a woman in her forties or fifties with colorectal cancer. The source material was PBMCs.

Read as DNA, the sequence is TGTGCCAGCAGTTCCGAGGATTCCTATGGCTACACCTTC. Translated, this gives CASSSEDSYGYTF. The V and J segments used are TRBV6-2 or TRBV6-3 and TRBJ1-2, with the D gene uncertain. The CDR3 holds 13 amino acids from the cysteine to the phenylalanine. Only the CDR3 portion is preserved as DNA: 39 bases, with reading frame beginning at the first base. CDR1 and CDR2 were assigned from the germline V gene as MNHEY and SVGEGT. Relative to germline, V is 4 bases shorter and J is 4 bases shorter, with 10 bases between their ends.